These T cell receptor beta chains were read from a single sample in a study of radiotherapy plus CTLA-4 blockade in lung cancer. Sequenced by immunoSEQ multiplex PCR; TCRdb stores in-frame clones only, minus some. In the table there are roughly 54,000 clones, roughly 80% of which are singletons. The sample here was peripheral blood, taken from a patient treated with radiotherapy plus ipilimumab. These receptors were obtained from a human donor with non-small cell lung cancer who had a partial response to radiotherapy plus ipilimumab. Each CDR3 is given with its conserved first and last residue. The D gene is left open where the match is weak. The size field is filled for only some rows; it gives once, few, many or a size class.

j_call clone_size cdr3_length d_call v_call cdr3_nt cdr3_aa
TRBJ2-2 NA 13 NA TRBV2 TGTGCCAGCAGTTGGACACCCACCGGGGAGCTGTTTTTT CASSWTPTGELFF
TRBJ2-1 NA 14 TRBD2 TRBV6-5 TGTGCCACCAGAACCGGGACTAGTCTCAATGAGCAGTTCTTC CATRTGTSLNEQFF
TRBJ2-1 NA 13 TRBD1 TRBV7-6 TGTGCCAGCAGCTCGACAGGGATGAATGAGCAGTTCTTC CASSSTGMNEQFF
TRBJ1-5 NA 15 TRBD1 TRBV7-2 TGTGCCAGCAGCTTAGCAGGGACAGCCAATCAGCCCCAGCATTTT CASSLAGTANQPQHF
TRBJ2-1 NA 15 NA TRBV7-3 TGTGCCAGCAGCTTAACGTTGTCTACCTACAATGAGCAGTTCTTC CASSLTLSTYNEQFF
TRBJ2-1 few 15 NA TRBV7-2 TGTGCCAGCAGCTTTCGTACCGGCTCCTACAATGAGCAGTTCTTC CASSFRTGSYNEQFF
TRBJ1-4 NA 14 NA TRBV11-2 TGTGCCAGCAGCCCGGTGGGAACAGGGCGAAAACTGTTTTTT CASSPVGTGRKLFF
TRBJ2-1 NA 14 NA TRBV28 TGTGCCAGCAGAAGCAGGGCGTCCTACAATGAGCAGTTCTTC CASRSRASYNEQFF
TRBJ2-7 once 17 TRBD1 TRBV11-2 TGTGCCAGCAGCTTAGATCTGGGACAGGGGCCTTCCTACGAGCAGTACTTC CASSLDLGQGPSYEQYF
TRBJ1-5 NA 16 NA TRBV7-2 TGTGCCAGCAGCACCCGACATCTCGATAGCAATCAGCCCCAGCATTTT CASSTRHLDSNQPQHF
TRBJ1-4 NA 15 NA TRBV2 TGTGCCAGCAGGAGGACTGGGAATAACAATGAAAAACTGTTTTTT CASRRTGNNNEKLFF
TRBJ2-1 NA 16 TRBD2 TRBV5-1 TGCGCCAGCAGCTTGACGGCTAGCGGGCTCTACAATGAGCAGTTCTTC CASSLTASGLYNEQFF
TRBJ1-5 NA 16 NA TRBV19 TGTGCCAGTAGTATACACAAAGGGAGGGGCAATCAGCCCCAGCATTTT CASSIHKGRGNQPQHF
TRBJ1-4 NA 17 TRBD1 TRBV7-8 TGTGCCAGCAGCTACCTTATCCCCGGGACAGGGAGAGAAAAACTGTTTTTT CASSYLIPGTGREKLFF
TRBJ1-5 NA 15 NA TRBV6-5 TGTGCCAGCAGGAACGGAGGTCAGAGCAATCAGCCCCAGCATTTT CASRNGGQSNQPQHF
TRBJ1-5 NA 14 NA TRBV6-1 TGTGCCAGCAGTGAAGCTTCGCCCGGAGTAAGCCAGCATTTT CASSEASPGVSQHF
TRBJ2-7 few 13 TRBD1 TRBV5-1 TGCGCCAGCAGCTTGGGGGACAGGGCTCAGTGGTACTTC CASSLGDRAQWYF
TRBJ1-1 NA 15 NA TRBV7-6 TGTGCCAGCAGCTTACCCCCACAGGGGAACACTGAAGCTTTCTTT CASSLPPQGNTEAFF
TRBJ2-1 once 15 NA TRBV6-5 TGTGCCAGCAGTTACGATTGGAACAGTTACAATGAGCAGTTCTTC CASSYDWNSYNEQFF
TRBJ1-1 NA 17 NA TRBV28 TGTGCCAGCAGTTTATCGTTTCCCGAACGGCGGAGCACTGAAGCTTTCTTT CASSLSFPERRSTEAFF
TRBJ2-5 NA 15 TRBD2 TRBV6-5 TGTGCCAGCAGTTACTCGGGAGGGACGGGAGAGACCCAGTACTTC CASSYSGGTGETQYF
TRBJ2-5 NA 14 NA TRBV6-1 TGTGCCAGCAGTTTCTTAGGACAGCAAGAGACCCAGTACTTC CASSFLGQQETQYF
TRBJ2-7 once 15 TRBD1 TRBV6-1 TGTGCCAGCAGTGTTTCCGGGACAGGGCCTACTAGGCGTTACTTC CASSVSGTGPTRRYF
TRBJ1-6 few 15 TRBD1 TRBV7-3 TGTGCCAGCAGCACGGGACAGGGGGCAAATTCACCCCTCCACTTT CASSTGQGANSPLHF
TRBJ2-2 NA 17 TRBD1 TRBV9 TGTGCCAGCAGCGTACTGTCTGGGACAGGGGACACCGGGGAGCTGTTTTTT CASSVLSGTGDTGELFF
TRBJ2-7 NA 15 TRBD2 TRBV4-1 TGCGCCAGCAGCCAGGGACTAGCTATTTTTTACGAGCAGTACTTC CASSQGLAIFYEQYF
TRBJ2-7 NA 15 TRBD2 TRBV27 TGTGCCAGCAGTTTAGAAACTAGCGGGAGATACGAGCAGTACTTC CASSLETSGRYEQYF
TRBJ1-1 NA 15 TRBD1 TRBV25-1 TGTGCCAGCAGTGATCAACAGGGGCGCGGCACTGAAGCTTTCTTT CASSDQQGRGTEAFF
TRBJ2-1 NA 16 TRBD2 TRBV7-2 TGTGCCAGCAGCTCGGTAGCGGGGGGGCTATTCCATGAGCAGTTCTTC CASSSVAGGLFHEQFF